This is a list of T cell receptor beta chains from one sample in a study. Each CDR3 protein is one row after TCRdb ran MiXCR on the 5' RACE reads. The sample records 8,400 or so distinct CDR3 sequences, less than 65% being singletons. Sequencing was performed on tumor-infiltrating memory CD4+ T cells sorted from the breast tumor. These receptors were obtained from a female donor with breast cancer. The CDR3 runs from the conserved cysteine through the conserved F or W. The listing skips clone size in some rows; elsewhere it reads once, few, many or a size class.

size	V	J	CDR3
.	TRBV6-5	TRBJ2-7	CASSYDRYEQYF
.	TRBV7-3	TRBJ2-3	CASSRSPHTDTQYF
.	TRBV24-1	TRBJ2-1	CATSDPSSASRGRLNEQFF
few	TRBV12-3/TRBV12-4	TRBJ2-3	CASSPLGQGDTDTQYF
.	TRBV7-2	TRBJ2-7	CASSLGLGREQYF
few	TRBV6-2/TRBV6-3	TRBJ2-5	CASSPRGAGTETQYF
.	TRBV7-3	TRBJ1-1	CASSWDGGTEAFF
.	TRBV20-1	TRBJ2-2	CSATLLAGGRSTGELFF
.	TRBV3-1	TRBJ1-2	CASSPGQGEDGYTF
few	TRBV29-1	TRBJ2-6	CSVLVSGGQGDRSTGANVLTF
.	TRBV4-3	TRBJ2-7	CASSQGGWGGPPYEQYF
.	TRBV12-3/TRBV12-4	TRBJ2-3	CASSTKRDTQYF
.	TRBV6-2/TRBV6-3	TRBJ2-7	CASSYPRQGTSSRYEQYF
few	TRBV20-1	TRBJ1-1	CSATRQGRNTEAFF
.	TRBV28	TRBJ2-2	CATERGGGELFF
.	TRBV6-2/TRBV6-3	TRBJ2-7	CASSYSMNAYEQYF
.	TRBV20-1	TRBJ2-1	CSAPDSSSYNEQFF
.	TRBV6-6	TRBJ2-3	CASSYNTDTQYF
.	TRBV5-1	TRBJ2-7	CASSLADSRIGYEQYF
.	TRBV12-3/TRBV12-4	TRBJ2-5	CASSSAGQGQETQYF
.	TRBV7-9	TRBJ1-2	CASSLAAGQYGYTF
.	TRBV20-1	TRBJ2-1	CSARGLAGRRSYNEQFF